A selection of T cell receptor beta chains follows, all from one sample in a study of blood T cell repertoires in COVID-19. Profiling relied on immunoSEQ multiplex PCR, and the TCRdb table lists in-frame clones only, not all of them. The data contain some 100,000 clones, around 67% of them singletons. Sequencing was done on a sample of peripheral blood. Source of these receptors: a man between 65 and 79 years old with COVID-19, enrolled during active disease. CDR3s include the opening cysteine and the closing phenylalanine or tryptophan. The D gene is left open where the match is weak. A clone size is listed for some rows: how often the clone was seen (once, few, many), or a class if it is expanded.

. TRBJ2-6 . TRBV9 15 TGTGCCAGCAGCGGTATTTTCTCTGGGGCCAACGTCCTGACTTTC CASSGIFSGANVLTF
TRBD2 TRBJ2-5 . TRBV9 16 TGTGCCAGCAGCCAAACGCTAGCGGGAGTAGGAGAGACCCAGTACTTC CASSQTLAGVGETQYF
. TRBJ2-7 . TRBV2 11 TGTGCCAGCAGTGAATACTACGAGCAGTACTTC CASSEYYEQYF
TRBD2 TRBJ2-3 . TRBV5-1 16 TGCGCCAGCAGCTTGGCCACTAGCGGGAGTACAGATACGCAGTATTTT CASSLATSGSTDTQYF
. TRBJ1-1 . TRBV11-3 13 TGTGCCAGCAGTGCTACAGAATACACTGAAGCTTTCTTT CASSATEYTEAFF
. TRBJ2-7 many TRBV28 13 TGTGCCAGCAGTTTAGGTGCGTCCTACGAGCAGTACTTC CASSLGASYEQYF
TRBD2 TRBJ2-3 . TRBV7-2 16 TGTGCCAGCAGGGGGGGACTAGCGCGAAATATAGATACGCAGTATTTT CASRGGLARNIDTQYF
TRBD2 TRBJ2-5 . TRBV7-2 14 TGTGCCAGCAGCTTATCCTTCGGGGGGGAGACCCAGTACTTC CASSLSFGGETQYF
TRBD1 TRBJ1-2 few TRBV5-6 15 TGTGCCAGCACACCGACAGGGCCTCTTAACTATGGCTACACCTTC CASTPTGPLNYGYTF
. TRBJ2-3 . TRBV19 12 TGTGCCAGTAGGGCCCAAACAGATACGCAGTATTTT CASRAQTDTQYF
TRBD2 TRBJ2-5 . TRBV5-1 17 TGCGCCAGCTCTGAGGGGAATAGCGGGAGGGCCCGAGAGACCCAGTACTTC CASSEGNSGRARETQYF
. TRBJ2-7 . TRBV19 13 TGTGCCAGTAGTCAGCGAATCGGCGGCGAGCAGTACTTC CASSQRIGGEQYF
TRBD1 TRBJ1-5 few TRBV28 17 TGTGCCAGCAGAATCGGCCTAACAGGGGCGTCGCGTCAGCCCCAGCATTTT CASRIGLTGASRQPQHF
TRBD1 TRBJ1-1 . TRBV19 15 TGTGCCAGTAGTCCCCAGGGGGTTCGGAACACTGAAGCTTTCTTT CASSPQGVRNTEAFF
TRBD2 TRBJ2-7 . TRBV5-4 15 TGTGCCAGCAGCCGCGACGGACTAGCGGGAGCAAGTCAGTACTTC CASSRDGLAGASQYF
TRBD2 TRBJ2-5 . TRBV18 16 TGTGCCAGCTCACCGTCGACTAGCGGGAGTTGGGAGACCCAGTACTTC CASSPSTSGSWETQYF
. TRBJ2-7 . TRBV6-5 13 TGTGCCACCGGTTATGGGGGGTGGGGGGAGCAGTACTTC CATGYGGWGEQYF
. TRBJ1-1 . TRBV3-1/TRBV3-2 13 TGTGCCAGCAGCCAAGGGCGGGGGACTGAAGCTTTCTTT CASSQGRGTEAFF
TRBD1 TRBJ1-4 . TRBV9 15 TGTGCCAGCAGCGTTCAGGGGGGATTTAATGAAAAACTGTTTTTT CASSVQGGFNEKLFF
. TRBJ2-1 . TRBV7-2 14 TGTGCCAGCAGCTTAGGGACTCACTACAATGAGCAGTTCTTC CASSLGTHYNEQFF
TRBD1 TRBJ1-1 . TRBV5-8 16 TGTGCCAGCAGCTTGGACGGGGACAGGCGGGGAACTGAAGCTTTCTTT CASSLDGDRRGTEAFF
TRBD1 TRBJ1-2 . TRBV7-2 16 TGTGCCAGCAGCCCTACTTCTAGGGACAGGTCTTATGGCTACACCTTC CASSPTSRDRSYGYTF
TRBD1 TRBJ2-7 once TRBV6-2/TRBV6-3 15 TGTGCCAGCAGCCGGTGGACAGGGGGAAACTACGAGCAGTACTTC CASSRWTGGNYEQYF
. TRBJ2-5 many TRBV7-9 17 TGTGCCAGCAGCTTAGCTTTTATCGGGAGAGACAAGAAGACCCAGTACTTC CASSLAFIGRDKKTQYF
. TRBJ1-5 . TRBV27 13 TGTGCCAGCAGTTTTGGATCGGGTCAGCCCCAGCATTTT CASSFGSGQPQHF
. TRBJ2-2 . TRBV5-6 13 TGTGCCAGCAGCTTGGTGGTAGCCGGGGAGCTGTTTTTT CASSLVVAGELFF
. TRBJ2-1 . TRBV6-2/TRBV6-3 11 TGTGCCAGCAGCGACAACAGGGTGCAGTTCTTC CASSDNRVQFF
. TRBJ2-5 . TRBV12-3/TRBV12-4 13 TGTGCCAGCAACCAATGGGGGGAAGAGACCCAGTACTTC CASNQWGEETQYF
TRBD1 TRBJ1-1 . TRBV27 14 TGTGCCAGCAGTCTGGACAGGGTGGGGACTGAAGCTTTCTTT CASSLDRVGTEAFF
. TRBJ1-4 . TRBV7-8 15 TGTGCCAGCAGCTTAGCCGGGACACTCAATGAAAAACTGTTTTTT CASSLAGTLNEKLFF
. TRBJ1-4 . TRBV27 16 TGTGCCAGCAGTTTAACTGTCCAGGCAACTAATGAAAAACTGTTTTTT CASSLTVQATNEKLFF